A single sample is the source of the 10 T cell receptor beta chains below, sequenced in a study of cytotoxic CD8 clonotypes in ibrutinib-treated CLL. The assay was immunoSEQ multiplex PCR, and TCRdb's table has in-frame clones only and misses some. The profile shows approximately 300,000 clones, approximately 80% of them singletons. Sequencing was performed on PBMCs, taken before ibrutinib treatment. The source is a human donor with chronic lymphocytic leukemia.

This clone appeared a few times. This chain joins TRBV9 and TRBJ2-7; a weak D match, TRBD2 (6 bases). The germline gives CDR1 SGDLS, CDR2 YYNGEE. The CDR3 has 12 amino acids. The ends were cut back, 4 bases at V and 4 bases at J, with 9 bases in the middle. CDR3: CASSRAGYEQYF. The CDR3 DNA follows: TGTGCCAGCAGCCGGGCGGGGTACGAGCAGTACTTC.

The genes are TRBV28 and TRBJ2-7, with D possibly TRBD2 on 6 matching bases. The CDR3 is 13 residues long. The V end was cut by 6 bases, the J end by 4 bases, with 13 bases between. CDR1 MDHEN and CDR2 SYDVKM come from the germline V gene. CDR3 bases: TGTGCCAGCAGGCGCAGTCGGGGGTACGAGCAGTACTTC. Its translation is CASRRSRGYEQYF.

V and J are TRBV7-6 and TRBJ2-1, with 11 bases matching TRBD2. V lost 1 base and J lost 4; bases outside the gene matches: 15. Germline values: CDR1 SGHVS, CDR2 FNYEAQ. The CDR3 runs to 20 residues. CDR3 coding DNA: TGTGCCAGCAGCTTAGGAGGCGGGACTAGCGGAGGACGGCCATACAATGAGCAGTTCTTC. This codes for CASSLGGGTSGGRPYNEQFF.

The chain carries TRBV10-3 and TRBJ2-4; 11 bases fit TRBD2. The CDR3 covers 16 residues. The V and J ends lost 6 bases and 3 bases, in that order; junction bases with no gene match: 7. The germline V gene encodes CDR1 ENHRY and CDR2 SYGVKD. CDR3 sequence (DNA): TGTGCCATCAGCCCGGGACTAGCGGTACTCAAAAACATTCAGTACTTC. Translating it yields CAISPGLAVLKNIQYF.

The chain is built from TRBV5-4 and TRBJ2-4; D uncertain. There are 15 residues in the CDR3. Germline V lookup: CDR1 SGHNT, CDR2 YYREEE (reference sequence). V was cut by 6 bases and J by 6 bases, with 19 bases left in between. DNA of the CDR3: TGTGCCAGCACCTCATCTTTGGGGTCCGGAAACATTCAGTACTTC. Protein product: CASTSSLGSGNIQYF.

This clone occurred many times. The chain uses TRBV27 and TRBJ2-1; 7 positions agree with TRBD2. Germline V gene lookup returns CDR1 MNHEY and CDR2 SMNVEV (reference sequence). Trimming at V came to 4 bases and at J to 5 bases, leaving 14 bases not matched to a gene. The CDR3 runs to 17 residues. CDR3 sequence (DNA): TGTGCCAGCAGTTCCCCTCCCAAGAGCGGGATAAACAATGAGCAGTTCTTC. It codes for CASSSPPKSGINNEQFF.

This chain connects TRBV13 to TRBJ2-7, with TRBD2 identical over 11 bases. Unmatched junction bases numbered 13, after V lost 1 base and J lost 2 bases. The germline gives CDR1 PRHDT, CDR2 FYEKMQ (reference sequence). The CDR3 totals 19 residues. DNA for the CDR3: TGTGCCAGCAGCTTAGTGGTTTCGGGCCTAGCGGGAGGAACCTACGAGCAGTACTTC. Its translation is CASSLVVSGLAGGTYEQYF. The full variable domain, its missing parts supplied by reference TRBV13 and TRBJ2-7, is AAGVIQSPRHLIKEKRETATLKCYPIPRHDTVYWYQQGPGQDPQFLISFYEKMQSDKGSIPDRFSAQQFSDYHSELNMSSLELGDSALYFCASSLVVSGLAGGTYEQYFGPGTRLTVT.

This chain's CDR3 is CASSFSRDTGELFF. CDR3 sequence (DNA): TGTGCCAGCAGCTTTTCCAGGGACACCGGGGAGCTGTTTTTT. V usage is TRBV7-9 and J usage is TRBJ2-2, with D possibly matching TRBD1 (5 bases). This CDR3 region has 14 residues. Germline V gene data show CDR1 as SEHNR and CDR2 as FQNEAQ (reference sequence). The V gene lost 3 bases and the J gene lost 3 bases, with 8 bases spanning the gap. The whole variable domain, filled in from reference TRBV7-9 and TRBJ2-2, reads DTGVSQNPRHKITKRGQNVTFRCDPISEHNRLYWYRQTLGQGPEFLTYFQNEAQLEKSRLLSDRFSAERPKGSFSTLEIQRTEQGDSAMYLCASSFSRDTGELFFGEGSRLTVL.

This clone was seen a few times. The genes are TRBV30 and TRBJ2-1; no clear D. Trimming took off 3 bases at V and 0 bases at J, with 6 bases between the two ends. The V gene's germline CDR1 is GTSNPN and CDR2 SVGIG (reference sequence). This CDR3 has 13 amino acids. This chain's CDR3 is CAWSTSSYNEQFF. The DNA of the CDR3 is TGTGCCTGGAGCACGAGCTCCTACAATGAGCAGTTCTTC. Using reference TRBV30 and TRBJ2-1 for the parts outside the CDR3, the full variable domain is SQTIHQWPATLVQPVGSPLSLECTVEGTSNPNLYWYRQAAGRGLQLLFYSVGIGQISSEVPQNLSASRPQDRQFILSSKKLLLSDSGFYLCAWSTSSYNEQFFGPGTRLTVL.

This rearrangement joins TRBV29-1 to TRBJ1-1, with D hard to call. The CDR3 contains 11 residues. Germline values: CDR1 SQVTM, CDR2 ANQGSEA. V lost 7 bases, J lost 1 base, and 7 bases lay in between. The CDR3 loop is CSAAPNTEAFF. The CDR3 bases are TGCAGCGCCGCACCGAACACTGAAGCTTTCTTT.